By share, the clone carrying this T cell receptor beta chain ranks as medium-sized. Its antigen is not identified. Tregs were sorted as CD4+CD25+CD127-/low cells. Study-wide points: Tumor memory CD4+ T cell TCR gene usage clustered with blood and lymph node memory CD4+ cells and lymph node naive CD4+ cells. Tumor-infiltrating Treg TCR alpha and beta sequences overlapped most with tumor naive CD4+ T cells, then blood naive.

TCRdb reanalysed the multiplex PCR reads using MiXCR and keeps one entry per CDR3 protein. The top ten clones hold roughly 20% of a sample with more than 450 distinct CDR3 sequences, about 17% of them seen once. The source is a female donor with breast cancer. The sequencing input was tumor-infiltrating Tregs sorted from the breast tumor.

DNA of the CDR3: TGTGCCAGCAGTACGGACAGGGAAGTACGCTATGGCTACACCTTC. Its protein is CASSTDREVRYGYTF. The genes are TRBV12-3 or TRBV12-4 and TRBJ1-2; 8 bases map to TRBD1. Trimming removed 5 bases from V and 4 bases from J; junction bases left unmatched: 9. The CDR3 is 15 residues long.